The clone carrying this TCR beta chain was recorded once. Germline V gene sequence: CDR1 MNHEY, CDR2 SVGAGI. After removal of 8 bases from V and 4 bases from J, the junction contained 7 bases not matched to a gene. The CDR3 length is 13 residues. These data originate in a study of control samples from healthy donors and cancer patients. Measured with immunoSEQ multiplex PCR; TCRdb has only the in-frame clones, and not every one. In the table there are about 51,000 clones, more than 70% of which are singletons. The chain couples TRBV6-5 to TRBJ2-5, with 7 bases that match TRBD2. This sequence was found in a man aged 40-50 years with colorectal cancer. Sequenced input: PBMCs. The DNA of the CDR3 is TGTGCCAGCTCGGCCTCGGGGGGAGAGACCCAGTACTTC. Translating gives CASSASGGETQYF.